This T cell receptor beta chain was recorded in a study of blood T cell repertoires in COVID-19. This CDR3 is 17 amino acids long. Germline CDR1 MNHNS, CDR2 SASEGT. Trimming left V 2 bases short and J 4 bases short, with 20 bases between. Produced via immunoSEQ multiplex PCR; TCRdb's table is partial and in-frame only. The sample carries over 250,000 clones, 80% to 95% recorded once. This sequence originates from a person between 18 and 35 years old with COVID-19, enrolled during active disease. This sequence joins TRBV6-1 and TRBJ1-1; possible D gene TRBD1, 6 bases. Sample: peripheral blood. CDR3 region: CASSEKVTGWTLTEAFF. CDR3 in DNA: TGTGCCAGCAGTGAAAAGGTAACAGGGTGGACCCTCACTGAAGCTTTCTTT.